The present TCR beta chain was sequenced within a study of blood T cell repertoires in COVID-19. On the study more broadly: The origin of the acute and convalescent COVID-19 samples was the United States, Italy and Spain.

Assay used: immunoSEQ multiplex PCR; TCRdb lists only in-frame clones, some missing. The sample shows 81,000 or so clones, around 81% of them seen only once. V was trimmed by 4 bases and J by 2 bases, leaving 12 bases between them. The CDR3 has 14 amino acids. Germline CDR1 SGHDT, CDR2 YYEEEE. This chain uses TRBV5-6 with TRBJ2-5; a possible D gene is TRBD1 (6 bases). Material: peripheral blood. This clonotype originated in a woman aged 70-85 years with active or convalescent COVID-19. Here the CDR3 reads CASSLTGGQETQYF. The CDR3 DNA reads as TGTGCCAGCAGCCTGACAGGCGGACAAGAGACCCAGTACTTC.